A single sample is the source of the 18 T cell receptor beta chains below, sequenced in a study of blood T cell repertoires in COVID-19. The repertoire was sequenced with immunoSEQ multiplex PCR; TCRdb's copy has only in-frame clones and lacks some. The sample yields some 150,000 clones, 80% to 90% seen once. Source material: peripheral blood. These receptors originate from a woman aged 40 to 55 with acute or convalescent COVID-19.

This sequence joins TRBV6-5 and TRBJ1-6; the D gene is possibly TRBD1 (5 bases). Trimming pared 6 bases from V and 9 bases from J, leaving 18 bases between. Germline V gives CDR1 MNHEY, CDR2 SVGAGI. The CDR3 loop spans 15 amino acids. CDR3 region: CASSPSKTALSPLHF. Written as DNA, the CDR3 is TGTGCCAGCAGCCCGTCGAAGACAGCCCTTTCACCCCTCCACTTT.

This clone was observed a single time. The chain employs TRBV7-3 and TRBJ2-7; D may be TRBD1 (6 bases). Germline V gene data show CDR1 as SGHTA and CDR2 as FQGTGA. There are 14 residues in the CDR3. The V end lost 1 base, the J end lost 6 bases, and 13 bases lay between the germline ends. CDR3 in DNA: TGTGCCAGCAGCTTAAGGGGGACATTCACCGAGCAGTACTTC. This encodes CASSLRGTFTEQYF.

This clone was found once. The chain employs TRBV18 and TRBJ2-1; no firm D call. V dropped 2 bases and J dropped 2 bases, with 7 bases sitting between them. CDR3 size: 14 residues. Germline V gene sequence: CDR1 KGHSH, CDR2 LQKENI. The CDR3 DNA sequence: TGTGCCAGCTCACCAGTTGCGGCCTACAATGAGCAGTTCTTC. It specifies CASSPVAAYNEQFF.

The chain joins TRBV29-1 to TRBJ1-1; 11 nucleotides line up with TRBD1. Germline V gene lookup returns CDR1 SQVTM and CDR2 ANQGSEA. The CDR3 consists of 13 residues. Unmatched junction bases numbered 6, after V lost 7 bases and J lost 5 bases. The CDR3 is CSGGQGGWTEAFF. The CDR3, as DNA: TGCAGCGGGGGACAGGGGGGTTGGACTGAAGCTTTCTTT.

There are a few counts of this clone. This chain joins TRBV28 and TRBJ2-3; TRBD1 matches 7 bases. Germline V CDR1 and CDR2: MDHEN, SYDVKM. The V gene end was trimmed by 5 bases and the J gene end by 1 base; junction bases not matched to a gene: 6. This CDR3 is 15 amino acids long. CDR3 region: CASSTWGQRTDTQYF. CDR3 DNA sequence: TGTGCCAGCAGTACGTGGGGACAGCGCACAGATACGCAGTATTTT.

CDR3 sequence reads: CASSPGLAGSPVGTDTQYF. DNA for the CDR3: TGTGCCAGCAGCCCCGGACTAGCGGGTTCCCCCGTCGGCACAGATACGCAGTATTTT. The chain is built from TRBV7-3 and TRBJ2-3; the match to TRBD2 covers 11 bases. This CDR3 spans 19 amino acids. Per the germline V gene, CDR1 is SGHTA and CDR2 is FQGTGA. After removal of 5 bases from V and 1 base from J, the junction contained 14 bases not matched to a gene.

This chain links TRBV12-3 or TRBV12-4 with TRBJ2-7; D unresolved. V lost 5 bases and J 4 bases, leaving 9 bases between the germline ends. The CDR3 length is 12 residues. CDR3 in DNA: TGTGCCAGCAGTCCAGTAAATTACGAGCAGTACTTC. It specifies CASSPVNYEQYF.

This chain connects TRBV10-1 to TRBJ2-3; 10 nucleotides line up with TRBD2. This CDR3 spans 16 amino acids. CDR1 is WNHNN and CDR2 is SYGVQD in the germline V gene (reference sequence). V gave up 3 bases and J gave up 2 bases; unmatched junction bases: 5. This chain's CDR3 is CASSEQLAGHTDTQYF. Written as DNA, the CDR3 is TGCGCCAGCAGTGAACAACTAGCGGGGCACACAGATACGCAGTATTTT.

This rearrangement joins TRBV7-9 to TRBJ1-6; 9 nucleotides line up with TRBD1. Per germline, CDR1 SEHNR and CDR2 FQNEAQ (reference sequence). The CDR3 is 15 residues long. V shed 2 bases and J 9 bases; nucleotides not matched to a gene: 5. For the CDR3, the DNA is TGTGCCAGCAGCTTAACAGGGGGCTCTTCTTCACCCCTCCACTTT. It yields the protein CASSLTGGSSSPLHF. Together with reference TRBV7-9 and TRBJ1-6, the CDR3 gives the full variable domain: DTGVSQNPRHKITKRGQNVTFRCDPISEHNRLYWYRQTLGQGPEFLTYFQNEAQLEKSRLLSDRFSAERPKGSFSTLEIQRTEQGDSAMYLCASSLTGGSSSPLHFGNGTRLTVT.

The rearrangement links TRBV15 to TRBJ2-3; 10 positions agree with TRBD2. V shed 4 bases and J 4 bases; nucleotides not matched to a gene: 8. Germline V gives CDR1 LNHNV, CDR2 YYDKDF (reference sequence). This CDR3 is 16 amino acids long. CDR3 in DNA: TGTGCCACCAGCAACCAGCGGGGGGGCGGGTCAGATACGCAGTATTTT. It translates to CATSNQRGGGSDTQYF.

The rearrangement uses TRBV2 and TRBJ2-7, with D possibly TRBD2 on 5 matching bases. Germline V gene sequence: CDR1 SNHLY, CDR2 FYNNEI. Trimming took 4 bases from V and 2 from J, leaving 15 bases between them. The CDR3 runs 15 residues. The CDR3: CASSAEADIPYEQYF. CDR3 DNA sequence: TGTGCCAGCAGTGCCGAAGCGGATATCCCCTACGAGCAGTACTTC.

The chain couples TRBV28 to TRBJ2-3; D not certain. V lost 5 bases and J 2 bases, leaving 11 bases between the germline ends. From germline, CDR1 is MDHEN and CDR2 SYDVKM. There are 14 residues in the CDR3. In nucleotides, the CDR3 is TGTGCCAGCAGTCTGGCGACAAACACAGATACGCAGTATTTT. This encodes CASSLATNTDTQYF.

V and J are TRBV3-1 (or the pseudogene TRBV3-2) and TRBJ2-7, with D possibly being TRBD1 (5 bases). Germline values: CDR1 LGHDT, CDR2 YNNKEL (reference sequence). This CDR3 comprises 15 residues. Trimming cost V 4 bases and J 6 bases, with 19 bases left between them. The CDR3 coding sequence is TGTGCCAGCAGCCCCGATGGGGCGACGGCCGGCGAGCAGTACTTC. This gives the protein CASSPDGATAGEQYF.

The chain has TRBV27 and TRBJ1-4; 9 bases match TRBD1. The CDR3 totals 18 residues. After removal of 5 bases from V and 7 bases from J, the junction contained 17 bases not matched to a gene. CDR1 and CDR2 from the germline V gene are MNHEY and SMNVEV (reference sequence). The CDR3 region is CASSPLPGQGLGGEKLFF. In DNA form, the CDR3 reads TGTGCCAGCAGTCCACTCCCGGGACAGGGCCTCGGAGGTGAAAAACTGTTTTTT.

The rearrangement links TRBV5-1 to TRBJ2-7, with a possible D match to TRBD1 (6 bases). Trimming left V 3 bases short and J 1 base short, with 8 bases between. The CDR3 sequence is 13 residues long. Germline lookup yields CDR1 SGHRS and CDR2 YFSETQ. The CDR3 here is CASSSRGSYEQYF. The CDR3 DNA sequence: TGCGCCAGCAGCTCCAGGGGTTCCTACGAGCAGTACTTC.

In DNA, the CDR3 is TGTGCCAGCAGAACGACTAACAGGGAGGAGCAGTACTTC. This gives the protein CASRTTNREEQYF. The chain employs TRBV28 and TRBJ2-7, with D perhaps TRBD1 (6 bases). The V and J ends lost 6 bases and 7 bases respectively, with 16 bases between them. CDR3 size: 13 residues. CDR1 and CDR2 from the germline V gene are MDHEN and SYDVKM.

This clone was observed a few times. The chain employs TRBV5-1 and TRBJ1-6, with a weak D call TRBD1 (5 bases). Germline V gene lookup returns CDR1 SGHRS and CDR2 YFSETQ. The ends were cut back, 4 bases at V and 0 bases at J, with 11 bases in the middle. The CDR3 is made up of 16 amino acids. CDR3 DNA sequence: TGCGCCAGCAGCCGGGGAGGGGACTCCTATAATTCACCCCTCCACTTT. This encodes CASSRGGDSYNSPLHF. Combining the CDR3 with reference TRBV5-1 and TRBJ1-6 gives the whole variable domain KAGVTQTPRYLIKTRGQQVTLSCSPISGHRSVSWYQQTPGQGLQFLFEYFSETQRNKGNFPGRFSGRQFSNSRSEMNVSTLELGDSALYLCASSRGGDSYNSPLHFGNGTRLTVT.

The chain uses TRBV24-1 and TRBJ2-5; 10 positions agree with TRBD2. J was trimmed by 5 bases and V by 4 bases; bases with no gene match: 6. The germline V gene has CDR1 KGHDR and CDR2 SFDVKD. The CDR3 extends over 15 amino acids. The CDR3 is CATSDSGRAGETQYF. DNA of the CDR3: TGTGCCACCAGTGACAGCGGGAGGGCCGGGGAGACCCAGTACTTC.